The clone carrying this T cell receptor (beta chain) was observed many times. Its antigen remains unknown. This entry comes from a study of T cell repertoires in cytomegalovirus infection. MiXCR, applied by TCRdb to the reads, yields one record per CDR3 protein. This table has some 800,000 distinct CDR3 sequences, under 35% appearing once. This CDR3 spans 13 amino acids. Losses at the gene ends were 1 base for V and 5 bases for J; bases not matched to a gene: 2. General observations from the study: The study identified carriers of CMV plus the relevant HLA from cumulative public TCR beta family frequency.

This chain joins TRBV12-3 or TRBV12-4 and TRBJ2-7; 7 bases fit TRBD1. This clonotype was sampled from a human donor in good health (CMV status not recorded). Some clones in this sample may be carry-over from other donors' samples. The sample here was cultured CD8+ T cells from PBMCs, taken from culture after CMV antigen stimulation. The CDR3, as DNA: TGTGCCAGCAGTTTAGTAGGGGGCGACGAGCAGTACTTC. It encodes CASSLVGGDEQYF.